Listed below are T cell receptor beta chains from one sample, sequenced in a study of tissue T cells after allogeneic stem cell transplantation. The data were produced by immunoSEQ multiplex PCR, yet TCRdb's version contains in-frame clones alone and is incomplete. Of about 10,000 clones in the sample, more than 50% were seen once. The material sequenced was tissue from the jejunum, taken at autopsy. Source of these receptors: a woman aged 18 to 49 with breast cancer. Both conserved end residues are part of each CDR3. Some rows have no size entry. The others give once, few or many, or a class for an expanded clone.

cdr3_length | j_call | clone_size | v_call | cdr3_aa
12 | TRBJ1-4 | . | TRBV3-1/TRBV3-2 | CASSLVQEKLFF
16 | TRBJ1-4 | . | TRBV18 | CASSPLRRGPNEKLFF
14 | TRBJ2-5 | . | TRBV30 | CAWNPGQVQETQYF
15 | TRBJ2-1 | . | TRBV7-3 | CASSPLAGSYNEQFF
13 | TRBJ1-1 | . | TRBV7-8 | CASSFGSGSEAFF
15 | TRBJ2-3 | . | TRBV5-1 | CASSLGRSSTDTQYF
13 | TRBJ1-3 | . | TRBV2 | CASLQDRGNTIYF
14 | TRBJ2-1 | few | TRBV6-2/TRBV6-3 | CASSYSSVYNEQFF
14 | TRBJ1-4 | . | TRBV15 | CATSRDPGSEKLFF
15 | TRBJ2-3 | . | TRBV2 | CASSVRAGGTDTQYF
15 | TRBJ2-3 | . | TRBV5-8 | CASSFRGAGTDTQYF
13 | TRBJ2-7 | . | TRBV4-3 | CASSQDRLGEQYF
15 | TRBJ2-7 | . | TRBV7-2 | CASNLGPSGNHEQYF
17 | TRBJ2-5 | . | TRBV4-2 | CASSQEGGTGVLETQYF
13 | TRBJ1-5 | . | TRBV6-5 | CASSLQANQPQHF
13 | TRBJ2-1 | few | TRBV2 | CASVRDRNNEQFF
15 | TRBJ1-5 | few | TRBV7-8 | CASSLTRVGNQPQHF
13 | TRBJ1-2 | . | TRBV2 | CASTAEQAYGYTF
21 | TRBJ2-7 | . | TRBV7-3 | CASSLTLAGQGRPRVSYEQYF
14 | TRBJ1-2 | few | TRBV19 | CASSIGPRVDGYTF
12 | TRBJ1-1 | . | TRBV7-9 | CASTNRATEAFF
12 | TRBJ2-3 | medium-sized | TRBV7-9 | CASSLEGGTQYF
13 | TRBJ2-2 | . | TRBV24-1 | CATSELISGELFF
13 | TRBJ2-7 | few | TRBV2 | CASSRQVNYEQYF
16 | TRBJ2-6 | . | TRBV29-1 | CSAQTESGSGANVLTF
14 | TRBJ1-1 | . | TRBV18 | CASSPTGTGSEAFF
13 | TRBJ2-7 | . | TRBV6-7 | CASSQDRPYEQYF
13 | TRBJ2-5 | . | TRBV7-2 | CASSRTGQETQYF
18 | TRBJ2-7 | . | TRBV5-1 | CASSLGPTSSRRPYEQYF
12 | TRBJ1-5 | . | TRBV28 | CASSFSNQPQHF
15 | TRBJ1-4 | . | TRBV19 | CASSGVRGSLEKLFF
12 | TRBJ2-1 | few | TRBV28 | CARFPRDNEQFF
16 | TRBJ2-5 | . | TRBV5-1 | CASSLADSSLVETQYF
13 | TRBJ1-2 | . | TRBV6-2/TRBV6-3 | CASTPGQAPGYTF
18 | TRBJ2-6 | once | TRBV7-2 | CASSLAFLGSAGANVLTF
13 | TRBJ2-7 | . | TRBV3-1/TRBV3-2 | CASSHRGSYEQYF
11 | TRBJ2-1 | . | TRBV6-5 | CASSVGIEQFF
15 | TRBJ2-2 | . | TRBV4-3 | CASSQDYPNTGELFF
11 | TRBJ1-2 | . | TRBV20-1 | CSASYHRNYTF
14 | TRBJ2-7 | medium-sized | TRBV6-4 | CASSEKGGFYEQYF
13 | TRBJ1-2 | . | TRBV2 | CASTLPPGGGYTF
14 | TRBJ1-2 | . | TRBV6-5 | CASSYDRAPYGYTF
17 | TRBJ2-5 | . | TRBV4-2 | CASSQVGGLAGEETQYF
15 | TRBJ1-4 | . | TRBV10-3 | CAISESGRLNEKLFF
15 | TRBJ1-2 | . | TRBV6-6 | CASTYNKGQDYGYTF
13 | TRBJ2-3 | . | TRBV29-1 | CSVARVSTDTQYF
12 | TRBJ1-1 | . | TRBV7-3 | CASSTSRGVAFF
14 | TRBJ2-5 | . | TRBV7-8 | CASSSGTIRETQYF
15 | TRBJ1-2 | . | TRBV19 | CASSIGDRGLYGYTF
16 | TRBJ1-1 | once | TRBV4-1 | CASSQIWKKESPEAFF
14 | TRBJ1-3 | . | TRBV28 | CASSFIGPGNTIYF
13 | TRBJ2-5 | . | TRBV2 | CASASGTQETQYF
13 | TRBJ2-5 | . | TRBV27 | CASRTGTEETQYF